This TCR beta chain originates from a study of T-cell reconstitution after alpha-beta-depleted transplantation in children. Overall study findings and caveats: Newly made T cells mostly supplied T-cell counts and diversity one year after transplant. Where some patients showed high TCRbeta diversity at day 60, it came from recipient T cells and thymic progenitors that had survived.

This clonotype was observed many times. Its antigen remains unknown. A TCRbeta library incorporating unique molecular identifiers was prepared. TCRdb re-called the PCR reads with MiXCR, one entry per CDR3 protein. The sample records hundreds of thousands of distinct CDR3 sequences, around 13% being singletons. The germline CDR1 and CDR2 sequences are WNHNN and SYGVQD (reference sequence). Trimming took off 1 base at V and 2 bases at J, with 4 bases between the two ends. The CDR3 has 13 amino acids. The receptor was derived from a girl aged 2 to 9 with congenital amegakaryocytic thrombocytopenia, due to receive a stem cell transplant. The chain combines TRBV10-1 with TRBJ2-3; D gene uncertain. The sample here was PBMCs, taken before TCRalphabeta/CD19-depleted stem cell transplant. Here the CDR3 reads CASSEFTTDTQYF. CDR3 nucleotides: TGCGCCAGCAGTGAGTTCACCACAGATACGCAGTATTTT.